This entry is about one T cell receptor (beta chain). The antigen is unknown. This sample was taken from a study of T cells in tuberculosis. For the study at large: Sequenced TCRs come from CD1B-GMM tetramer-binding T cells. IGRA-negative adolescents, IGRA-positive adolescents with latent tuberculosis and adults with active tuberculosis formed this South African cohort. Study findings and constraints: Selection depended on which cryopreserved specimens were available.

The CDR3 sequence is 15 residues long. The V gene end was trimmed by 6 bases and the J gene end by 2 bases; junction bases not matched to a gene: 4. CDR1 and CDR2 from the germline V gene are MDHEN and SYDVKM. TCRdb keeps only in-frame clones here, not all; method: immunoSEQ multiplex PCR. This sample carries about 43,000 clones, approximately 94% of them seen once, and the ten largest clones take about 2%. The chain links TRBV28 to TRBJ1-5; 10 positions agree with TRBD1. The sequenced material came from PBMCs. The receptor was isolated from a donor aged 5-35 years with latent tuberculosis or without tuberculosis infection. Some clones in this sample may be carry-over from other donors' samples. In DNA, the CDR3 is TGTGCCAGCAGGACGACAGGGGGCGGCAATCAGCCCCAGCATTTT. Translating it yields CASRTTGGGNQPQHF.